The sequence of this T cell receptor beta chain was determined in a study of TIL therapy for anti-PD-1-resistant metastatic lung cancer. Study background: Four tumors were EGFR-mutant and two were ALK-rearranged. Tumors carried a median about 1.6 non-synonymous mutations per megabase.

Trimming removed 5 bases at V and 0 bases at J, with 18 bases between. CDR3 length: 17 residues. The germline CDR1 and CDR2 sequences are SGHVS and FQNEAQ. This clone came up once. The libraries were made with immunoSEQ v3. TCRdb keeps only in-frame clones here, not all; method: immunoSEQ multiplex PCR. The sample holds tens of thousands of clones; roughly 85% are singletons and the top ten take approximately 16%. Time point specified: pre-treatment sample, taken before nivolumab and TIL therapy. The receptor was derived from a man aged 70 or older with non-small cell lung cancer. The source was blood, collected at baseline. The rearrangement uses TRBV7-8 and TRBJ2-3; D ambiguous. DNA for the CDR3: TGTGCCAGCAGCCCCCCCCGCAGGTTCTCTAGCACAGATACGCAGTATTTT. This encodes CASSPPRRFSSTDTQYF. Full variable domain (missing parts from reference TRBV7-8 and TRBJ2-3): GAGVSQSPRYKVAKRGQDVALRCDPISGHVSLFWYQQALGQGPEFLTYFQNEAQLDKSGLPSDRFFAERPEGSVSTLKIQRTQQEDSAVYLCASSPPRRFSSTDTQYFGPGTRLTVL.